This T cell receptor beta chain was profiled in a study of T cell repertoires in cytomegalovirus infection. Study outcomes and limitations: There were carriers of CMV plus the relevant HLA, and cumulative public TCR beta family frequency identified them.

The CDR3 totals 16 residues. Germline V gene sequence: CDR1 SGHKS, CDR2 YYEKEE (reference sequence). V shed 7 bases and J 9 bases; nucleotides not matched to a gene: 13. MiXCR, run by TCRdb on the reads, gives a single entry per CDR3 protein. The profile shows about 740,000 distinct CDR3 sequences, approximately 34% of them singletons. With regard to this clonotype: The target antigen is unknown.

The receptor was isolated from a human donor in good health (CMV status not recorded). Some clones in this sample may be carry-over from other donors' samples. The sample was PBMCs. The chain has TRBV5-5 and TRBJ2-1; 13 nucleotides align to TRBD2. The CDR3 DNA is TGTGCCAGCTCCGAATCGGGACTAGCGGGGAATAGTGAGCAGTTCTTC. It codes for CASSESGLAGNSEQFF.